This entry describes one TCR beta chain. This entry is derived from a study of blood T cell repertoires in COVID-19. In the authors' methods: Nucleated cell counts were estimated from reference gene primer amplification. TCRdb's table, derived via immunoSEQ multiplex PCR, lists solely in-frame clones and lacks some. D and trimming come from the DNA, and the V and J calls and clone size come from that table. The data hold 140,000 to 150,000 clones, with approximately 84% observed a single time. This clonotype originated in a woman aged 55-69 years with acute or convalescent COVID-19. Sequencing used peripheral blood.

CDR3 nucleotides: TGTGCCAGCAGTGGTCACAGGGTGGGGTACGAGCAGTACTTC. This gives the protein CASSGHRVGYEQYF. The V call is TRBV2, the J call TRBJ2-7; maybe TRBD1 (6 bases). This CDR3 is built from 14 residues. The germline gives CDR1 SNHLY, CDR2 FYNNEI. The V end lost 4 bases, the J end lost 4 bases, and 14 bases lay between the germline ends. Full variable domain (outside the CDR3, taken from reference TRBV2 and TRBJ2-7): EPEVTQTPSHQVTQMGQEVILRCVPISNHLYFYWYRQILGQKVEFLVSFYNNEISEKSEIFDDQFSVERPDGSNFTLKIRSTKLEDSAMYFCASSGHRVGYEQYFGPGTRLTVT.